This TCR beta chain was sequenced during a study of blood T cell repertoires in COVID-19. This clone was seen only a few times. The CDR3 covers 19 residues. CDR1 is MGHRA and CDR2 is YSYEKL in the germline V gene. V lost 0 bases, J lost 3 bases, and 11 bases stayed unmatched. Only in-frame clones appear in the TCRdb table, and some are missing; sequencing was by immunoSEQ multiplex PCR. The table lists 150,000 or so clones, 80% to 85% of them singletons. This clonotype originated in a woman in her forties or fifties who had recovered from COVID-19. Sequencing input: PBMCs or T cells enriched from blood (not recorded which). V and J are TRBV4-1 and TRBJ2-7, with 13 nucleotides matching TRBD2. CDR3 sequence: CASSQDMGLAGYRGYEQYF. The CDR3 nucleotides are TGCGCCAGCAGCCAAGATATGGGACTAGCGGGATATCGGGGCTACGAGCAGTACTTC.